Presented here are 7 T cell receptor beta chains from one specimen sequenced in a study of control samples from healthy donors and cancer patients. Generated by immunoSEQ multiplex PCR, the TCRdb table keeps only in-frame clones and is missing some. Among about 130,000 clones listed, about 90% were seen once. Material for sequencing was blood. The receptors were gathered from a woman aged 45-59 years in good health.

This chain links TRBV5-1 with TRBJ1-3, with 12 bases fitting TRBD1. CDR3 length: 15 residues. Germline lookup yields CDR1 SGHRS and CDR2 YFSETQ. The V and J ends lost 4 bases and 8 bases, in that order; junction bases with no gene match: 7. CDR3 amino acids: CASSGGTGGADTIYF. The CDR3, as DNA: TGCGCCAGCAGCGGCGGGACAGGGGGCGCAGACACCATATATTTT.

CDR3 nucleotides: TGTGCCAGCAGCGTCCCGGGACTAGCGGGCCCGTTAGAGTACTTC. It codes for CASSVPGLAGPLEYF. This sequence joins TRBV5-6 and TRBJ2-7; 12 positions agree with TRBD2. Germline-derived CDR1 and CDR2 are SGHDT and YYEEEE. The J segment lost 11 bases and the V segment lost 4 bases, leaving 13 bases of the junction unmatched. This CDR3 spans 15 amino acids.

The chain recombines TRBV5-6 with TRBJ1-3; 8 nucleotides agree with TRBD1. V lost 4 bases and J lost 7; bases outside the gene matches: 7. The CDR3 covers 14 residues. From germline, CDR1 is SGHDT and CDR2 YYEEEE. The CDR3 loop reads CASSNRQGTNTIYF. The CDR3 coding sequence is TGTGCCAGCAGCAACCGACAGGGGACTAACACCATATATTTT.

V usage is TRBV7-2 and J usage is TRBJ2-2; 7 bases line up with TRBD2. Trimming took 2 bases from V and 5 from J; bases not matched to a gene: 8. Germline V CDR1 and CDR2: SGHTA, FQGNSA. This CDR3 has 16 residues. The CDR3 coding sequence is TGTGCCAGCAGCTTAAGGGGCGGGGGAGGTACCGGGGAGCTGTTTTTT. It translates to CASSLRGGGGTGELFF.

The chain combines TRBV5-4 with TRBJ2-1; 14 positions agree with TRBD2. The CDR3 covers 16 residues. Germline assignment: CDR1 SGHNT and CDR2 YYREEE (reference sequence). Trimming at V came to 4 bases and at J to 8 bases, leaving 8 bases not matched to a gene. Written as DNA, the CDR3 is TGTGCCAGCAGCCGAAAGGGACTAGCGGGAGTAGATGAGCAGTTCTTC. Amino acid sequence: CASSRKGLAGVDEQFF.

This chain links TRBV6-5 with TRBJ1-5; the D is unclear. CDR3 length equals 13 residues. CDR1 MNHEY and CDR2 SVGAGI come from the germline V gene. V dropped 7 bases and J dropped 0 bases, with 7 bases sitting between them. The CDR3 coding sequence is TGTGCCAGCACCGAATATAGCAATCAGCCCCAGCATTTT. As protein: CASTEYSNQPQHF.

V gene TRBV5-1 combines with J gene TRBJ1-1; D is possibly TRBD1 (5 bases). Germline assignment: CDR1 SGHRS and CDR2 YFSETQ. Deletions cut 4 bases from V and 7 bases from J, with 20 bases between. This CDR3 is built from 15 residues. This CDR3 is CASSIGLARDIEAFF. The CDR3 coding sequence is TGCGCCAGCAGCATAGGACTGGCCAGGGATATTGAAGCTTTCTTT.